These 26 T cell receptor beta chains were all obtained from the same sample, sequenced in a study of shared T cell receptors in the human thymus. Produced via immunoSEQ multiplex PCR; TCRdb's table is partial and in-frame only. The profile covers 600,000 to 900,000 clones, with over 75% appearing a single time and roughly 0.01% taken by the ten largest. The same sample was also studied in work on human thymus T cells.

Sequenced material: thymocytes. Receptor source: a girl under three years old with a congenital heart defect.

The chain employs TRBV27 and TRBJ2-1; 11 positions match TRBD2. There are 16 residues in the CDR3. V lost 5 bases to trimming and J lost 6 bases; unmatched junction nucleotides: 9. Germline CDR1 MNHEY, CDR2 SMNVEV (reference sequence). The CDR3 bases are TGTGCCAGCAGTCTGAGACTAGCGGGGTCGGCCAATGAGCAGTTCTTC. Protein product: CASSLRLAGSANEQFF.

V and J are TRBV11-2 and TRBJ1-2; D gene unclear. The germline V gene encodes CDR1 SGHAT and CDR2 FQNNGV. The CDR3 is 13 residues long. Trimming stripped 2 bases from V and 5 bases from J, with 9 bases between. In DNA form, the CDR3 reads TGTGCCAGCAGCTTAAGTGGACTTTATGGCTACACCTTC. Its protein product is CASSLSGLYGYTF.

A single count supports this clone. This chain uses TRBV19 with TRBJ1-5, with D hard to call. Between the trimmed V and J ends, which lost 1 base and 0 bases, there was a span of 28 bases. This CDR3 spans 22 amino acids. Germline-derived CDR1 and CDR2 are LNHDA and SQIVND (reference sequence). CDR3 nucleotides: TGTGCCAGTAGTATAGGGATTGAGCTGGAGGCTACCCACCAATATAGCAATCAGCCCCAGCATTTT. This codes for CASSIGIELEATHQYSNQPQHF.

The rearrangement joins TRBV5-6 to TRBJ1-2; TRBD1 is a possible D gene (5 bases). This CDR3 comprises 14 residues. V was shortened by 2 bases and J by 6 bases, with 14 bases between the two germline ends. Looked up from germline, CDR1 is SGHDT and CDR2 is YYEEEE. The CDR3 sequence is CASSFKQVYNGYTF. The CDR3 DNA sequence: TGTGCCAGCAGCTTTAAACAGGTTTACAATGGCTACACCTTC. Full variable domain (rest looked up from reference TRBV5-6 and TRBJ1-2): DAGVTQSPTHLIKTRGQQVTLRCSPKSGHDTVSWYQQALGQGPQFIFQYYEEEERQRGNFPDRFSGHQFPNYSSELNVNALLLGDSALYLCASSFKQVYNGYTFGSGTRLTVV.

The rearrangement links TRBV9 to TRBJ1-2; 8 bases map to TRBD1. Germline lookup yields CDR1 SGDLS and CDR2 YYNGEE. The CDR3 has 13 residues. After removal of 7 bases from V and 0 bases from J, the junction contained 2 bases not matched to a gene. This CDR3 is CASGTGANYGYTF. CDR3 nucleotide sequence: TGTGCCAGCGGGACAGGAGCTAACTATGGCTACACCTTC.

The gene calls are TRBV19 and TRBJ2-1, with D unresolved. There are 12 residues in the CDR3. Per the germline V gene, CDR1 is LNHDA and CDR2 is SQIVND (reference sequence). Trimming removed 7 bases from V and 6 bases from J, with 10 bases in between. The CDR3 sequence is CASNPGINEQFF. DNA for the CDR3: TGTGCCAGTAACCCAGGAATCAATGAGCAGTTCTTC. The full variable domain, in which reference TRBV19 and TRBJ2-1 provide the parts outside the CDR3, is DGGITQSPKYLFRKEGQNVTLSCEQNLNHDAMYWYRQDPGQGLRLIYYSQIVNDFQKGDIAEGYSVSREKKESFPLTVTSAQKNPTAFYLCASNPGINEQFFGPGTRLTVL.

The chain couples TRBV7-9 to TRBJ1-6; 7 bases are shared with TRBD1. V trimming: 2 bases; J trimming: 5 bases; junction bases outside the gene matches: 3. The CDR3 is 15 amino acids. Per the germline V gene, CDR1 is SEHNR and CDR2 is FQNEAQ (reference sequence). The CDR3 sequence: CASSLRGQHNSPLHF. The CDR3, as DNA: TGTGCCAGCAGCTTAAGGGGACAGCATAATTCACCCCTCCACTTT. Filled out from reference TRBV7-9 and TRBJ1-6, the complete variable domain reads DTGVSQNPRHKITKRGQNVTFRCDPISEHNRLYWYRQTLGQGPEFLTYFQNEAQLEKSRLLSDRFSAERPKGSFSTLEIQRTEQGDSAMYLCASSLRGQHNSPLHFGNGTRLTVT.

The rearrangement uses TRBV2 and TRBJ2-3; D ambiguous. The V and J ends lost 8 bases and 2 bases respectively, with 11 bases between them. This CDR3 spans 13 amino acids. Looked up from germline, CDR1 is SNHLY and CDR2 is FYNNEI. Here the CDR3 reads CASHSLPTDTQYF. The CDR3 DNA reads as TGTGCCAGCCACAGCCTGCCCACAGATACGCAGTATTTT.

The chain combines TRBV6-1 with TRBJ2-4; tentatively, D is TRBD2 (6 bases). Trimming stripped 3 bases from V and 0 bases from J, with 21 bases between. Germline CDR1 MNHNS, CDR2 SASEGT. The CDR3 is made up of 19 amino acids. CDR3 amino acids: CASSDRPGRILTAKNIQYF. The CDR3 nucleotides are TGTGCCAGCAGTGATAGGCCAGGGAGGATACTTACAGCCAAAAACATTCAGTACTTC.

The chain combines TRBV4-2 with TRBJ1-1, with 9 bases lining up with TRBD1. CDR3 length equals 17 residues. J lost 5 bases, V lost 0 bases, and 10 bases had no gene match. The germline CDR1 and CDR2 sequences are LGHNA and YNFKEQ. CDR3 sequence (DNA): TGTGCCAGCAGCCAAGACACGGGACAGGGATGGGATACTGAAGCTTTCTTT. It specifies CASSQDTGQGWDTEAFF.

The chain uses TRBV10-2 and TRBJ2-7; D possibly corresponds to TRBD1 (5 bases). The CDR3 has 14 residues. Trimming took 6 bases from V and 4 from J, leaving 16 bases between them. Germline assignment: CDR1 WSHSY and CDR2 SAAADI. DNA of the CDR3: TGCGCCAGCAGCGGCAGGGTAAAGTTGTACGAGCAGTACTTC. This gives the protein CASSGRVKLYEQYF.

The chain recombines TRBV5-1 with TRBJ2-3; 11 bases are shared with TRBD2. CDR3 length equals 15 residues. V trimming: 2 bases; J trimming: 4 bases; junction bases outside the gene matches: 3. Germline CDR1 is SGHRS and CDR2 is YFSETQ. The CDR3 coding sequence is TGCGCCAGCAGCTTAGCTAGCGGGGGGCCAGATACGCAGTATTTT. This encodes CASSLASGGPDTQYF.

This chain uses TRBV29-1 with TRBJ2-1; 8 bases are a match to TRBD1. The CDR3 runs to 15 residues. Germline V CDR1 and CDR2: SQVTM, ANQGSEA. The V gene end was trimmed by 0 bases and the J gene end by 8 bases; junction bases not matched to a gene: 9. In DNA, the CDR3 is TGCAGCGTTGAAGAAGCCTCAGGGGGCTTTTATGAGCAGTTCTTC. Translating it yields CSVEEASGGFYEQFF.

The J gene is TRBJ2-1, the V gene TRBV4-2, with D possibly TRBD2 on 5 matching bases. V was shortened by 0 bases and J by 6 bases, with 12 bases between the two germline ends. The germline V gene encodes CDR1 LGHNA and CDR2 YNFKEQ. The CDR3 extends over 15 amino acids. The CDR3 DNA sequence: TGTGCCAGCAGCCAAGATCTAAGAGGGAGCAATGAGCAGTTCTTC. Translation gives CASSQDLRGSNEQFF.

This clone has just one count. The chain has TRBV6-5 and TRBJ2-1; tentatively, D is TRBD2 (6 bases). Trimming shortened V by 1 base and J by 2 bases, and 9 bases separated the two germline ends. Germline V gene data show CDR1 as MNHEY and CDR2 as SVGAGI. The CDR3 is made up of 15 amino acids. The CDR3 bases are TGTGCCAGCAGTTACTGGGGACTCCCCTACAATGAGCAGTTCTTC. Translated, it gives CASSYWGLPYNEQFF.

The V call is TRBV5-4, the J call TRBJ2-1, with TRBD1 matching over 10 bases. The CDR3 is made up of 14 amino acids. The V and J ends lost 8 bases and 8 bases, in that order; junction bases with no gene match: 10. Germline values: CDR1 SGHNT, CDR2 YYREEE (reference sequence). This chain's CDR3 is CASRPRDRGDEQFF. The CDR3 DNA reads TGTGCCAGTCGACCCCGGGACAGGGGCGATGAGCAGTTCTTC.

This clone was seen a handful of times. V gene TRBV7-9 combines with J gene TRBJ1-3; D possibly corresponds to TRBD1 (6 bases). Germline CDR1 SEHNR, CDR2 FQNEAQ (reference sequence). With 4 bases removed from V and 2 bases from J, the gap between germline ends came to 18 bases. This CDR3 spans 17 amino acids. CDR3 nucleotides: TGTGCCAGCAGCTCGTCGGTAGGGACAAGGCCTGGAAACACCATATATTTT. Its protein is CASSSSVGTRPGNTIYF.

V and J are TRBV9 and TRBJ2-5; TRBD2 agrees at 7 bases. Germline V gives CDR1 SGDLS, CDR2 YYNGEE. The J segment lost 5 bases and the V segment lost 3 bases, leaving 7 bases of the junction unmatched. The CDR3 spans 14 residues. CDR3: CASSARTSFETQYF. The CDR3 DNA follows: TGTGCCAGCAGCGCCAGGACTAGTTTCGAGACCCAGTACTTC.

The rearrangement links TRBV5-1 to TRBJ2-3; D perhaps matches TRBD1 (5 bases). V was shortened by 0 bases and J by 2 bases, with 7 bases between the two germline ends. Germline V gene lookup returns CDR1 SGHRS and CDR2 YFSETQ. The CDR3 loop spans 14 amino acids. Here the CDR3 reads CASSLDRTTDTQYF. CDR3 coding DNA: TGCGCCAGCAGCTTGGACAGGACCACAGATACGCAGTATTTT.

The DNA for the CDR3 is TGTGCCAGCAGCCACCACCCGGGGGGCACTGAAGCTTTCTTT. Translation gives CASSHHPGGTEAFF. The chain joins TRBV11-2 to TRBJ1-1, with D possibly being TRBD1 (5 bases). The CDR3 has 14 residues. The germline CDR1 and CDR2 sequences are SGHAT and FQNNGV. V was cut by 5 bases and J by 4 bases, with 14 bases left in between.

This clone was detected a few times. The CDR3 region is CASGLMSGEDEKLFF. The CDR3 DNA reads TGTGCTAGTGGTTTGATGTCGGGTGAGGATGAAAAACTGTTTTTT. V is TRBV12-5 and J is TRBJ1-4, with no clear D. Germline V lookup: CDR1 LGHNT, CDR2 FRNRAP. The CDR3 spans 15 residues. Between the trimmed V and J ends, which lost 2 bases and 6 bases, there was a span of 13 bases.

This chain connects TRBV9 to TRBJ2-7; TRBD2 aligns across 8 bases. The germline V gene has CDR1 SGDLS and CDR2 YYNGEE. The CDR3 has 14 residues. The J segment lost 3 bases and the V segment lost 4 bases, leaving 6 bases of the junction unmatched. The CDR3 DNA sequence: TGTGCCAGCAGCCCGAGGACTAGCTTCTACGAGCAGTACTTC. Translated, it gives CASSPRTSFYEQYF.

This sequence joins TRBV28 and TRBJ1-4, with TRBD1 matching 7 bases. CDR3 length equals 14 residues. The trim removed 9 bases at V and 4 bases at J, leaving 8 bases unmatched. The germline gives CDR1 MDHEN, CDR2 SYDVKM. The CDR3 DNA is TGTGCCAGTACAGAACAGGGGATTAATGAAAAACTGTTTTTT. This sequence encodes CASTEQGINEKLFF. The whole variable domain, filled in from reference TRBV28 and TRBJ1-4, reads DVKVTQSSRYLVKRTGEKVFLECVQDMDHENMFWYRQDPGLGLRLIYFSYDVKMKEKGDIPEGYSVSREKKERFSLILESASTNQTSMYLCASTEQGINEKLFFGSGTQLSVL.

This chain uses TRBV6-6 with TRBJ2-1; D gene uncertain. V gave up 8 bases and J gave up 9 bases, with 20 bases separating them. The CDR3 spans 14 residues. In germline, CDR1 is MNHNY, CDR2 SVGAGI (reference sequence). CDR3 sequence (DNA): TGTGCCAGCGGCCATGGCAGGATTTATAGTGAGCAGTTCTTC. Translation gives CASGHGRIYSEQFF.

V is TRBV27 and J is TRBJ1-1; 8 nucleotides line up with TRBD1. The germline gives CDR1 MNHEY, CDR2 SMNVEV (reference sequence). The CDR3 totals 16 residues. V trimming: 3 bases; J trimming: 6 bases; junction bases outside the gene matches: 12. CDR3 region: CASSFQRQGSLAEAFF. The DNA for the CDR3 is TGTGCCAGCAGTTTCCAACGACAGGGGAGTCTTGCTGAAGCTTTCTTT.

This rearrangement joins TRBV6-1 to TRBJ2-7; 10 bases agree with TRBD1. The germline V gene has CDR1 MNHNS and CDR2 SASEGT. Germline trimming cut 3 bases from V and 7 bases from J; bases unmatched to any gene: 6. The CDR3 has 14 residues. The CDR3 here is CASSDSTGGWEQYF. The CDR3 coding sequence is TGTGCCAGCAGTGACTCGACAGGGGGCTGGGAGCAGTACTTC.